This T cell receptor (beta chain) was profiled in a study of long-term antiretroviral therapy in people with HIV. Study conclusions and caveats: When set beside controls, HIV repertoires had CDR3 length ranges that were narrower. Pre-ART expanded clones dominated the repertoire at every time point.

The count of this clone is one. Its antigen is not identified. Survey-level resolution applied to immunoSEQ assay v3.0. Sequencing aimed to cover roughly 35,000-50,000 T-cell genomes per sample. Profiling relied on immunoSEQ multiplex PCR, and the TCRdb table lists in-frame clones only, not all of them. The sample has fewer than 40,000 clones; approximately 97% are singletons. This material consisted of unsorted PBMCs, taken 6.9 years after starting antiretroviral therapy. The origin of this receptor is a man aged 25-45 years with HIV.

In DNA form, the CDR3 reads TGTGCCAGCAGTGGGAGGGGAGTTGGCAATGAGCAGTTCTTC. Translating it yields CASSGRGVGNEQFF. V and J are TRBV25-1 and TRBJ2-1, with a possible D match to TRBD2 (6 bases). The CDR3 contains 14 residues. With 4 bases removed from V and 6 bases from J, the gap between germline ends came to 13 bases. Germline CDR1 reads MGHDK; CDR2 reads SYGVNS.